One and the same sample provided the 18 T cell receptor beta chains below, sequenced in a study of blood T cell repertoires in COVID-19. Clones were sequenced by immunoSEQ multiplex PCR, and TCRdb holds only the in-frame ones, with some missing. The table records around 220,000 clones, roughly 82% of them present only once. Sequencing input: peripheral blood. These receptors originate from a woman aged 80 or over with active or convalescent COVID-19.

The chain employs TRBV3-1 (or the pseudogene TRBV3-2) and TRBJ1-3, with TRBD1 as a possible D gene (5 bases). With 5 bases removed from V and 2 bases from J, the gap between germline ends came to 16 bases. CDR1 and CDR2 (germline): LGHDT, YNNKEL (reference sequence). The length of the CDR3 is 16 residues. In nucleotides, the CDR3 is TGTGCCAGCAGCTATCCTTCCAGGGATCCTGGAAACACCATATATTTT. Its translation: CASSYPSRDPGNTIYF.

This chain's CDR3 is CASSPEQGAWGANVLTF. CDR3 DNA sequence: TGTGCCAGCAGCCCCGAACAGGGGGCTTGGGGGGCCAACGTCCTGACTTTC. This sequence joins TRBV7-9 and TRBJ2-6; 9 bases fit TRBD1. Germline CDR1 and CDR2: SEHNR and FQNEAQ (reference sequence). CDR3 length equals 17 residues. Trimming took 5 bases from V and 4 from J; bases not matched to a gene: 9.

The V and J genes are TRBV15 and TRBJ2-2; 7 bases align to TRBD1. V lost 5 bases to trimming and J lost 4 bases; unmatched junction nucleotides: 7. This CDR3 has 15 amino acids. CDR1 and CDR2 (germline): LNHNV, YYDKDF (reference sequence). The CDR3 DNA sequence: TGTGCCACCAGCCAACTGACAGGGCTCACCGGGGAGCTGTTTTTT. Translated, it gives CATSQLTGLTGELFF.

The gene calls are TRBV5-1 and TRBJ2-1, with D maybe TRBD2 (5 bases). Trimming removed 0 bases at V and 4 bases at J, with 11 bases between. The CDR3 is 15 residues long. CDR1 is SGHRS, CDR2 YFSETQ, per germline. In nucleotides, the CDR3 is TGCGCCAGCAGCTTGGATATACTAGGATACAATGAGCAGTTCTTC. Translation gives CASSLDILGYNEQFF. Using reference TRBV5-1 and TRBJ2-1 for the parts outside the CDR3, the full variable domain is KAGVTQTPRYLIKTRGQQVTLSCSPISGHRSVSWYQQTPGQGLQFLFEYFSETQRNKGNFPGRFSGRQFSNSRSEMNVSTLELGDSALYLCASSLDILGYNEQFFGPGTRLTVL.

In this sample, this clone turned up a few times. V is TRBV6-5 and J is TRBJ1-1; TRBD1 is a possible D gene (6 bases). CDR1 and CDR2 (germline): MNHEY, SVGAGI. The CDR3 has 16 amino acids. Trimming left V 1 base short and J 0 bases short, with 12 bases between. CDR3 nucleotides: TGTGCCAGCAGTTACTGGGGGGGCAGACTGAACACTGAAGCTTTCTTT. Protein sequence: CASSYWGGRLNTEAFF.

V usage is TRBV19 and J usage is TRBJ2-1, with 14 bases aligning to TRBD2. The CDR3 runs 16 residues. V lost 6 bases to trimming and J lost 9 bases; unmatched junction nucleotides: 10. Germline V gene lookup returns CDR1 LNHDA and CDR2 SQIVND (reference sequence). DNA of the CDR3: TGTGCCAGTAGCCAGACTAGCGGGAGGGTCATGGGTGAGCAGTTCTTC. Amino acid sequence: CASSQTSGRVMGEQFF.

This clone occurred once. This rearrangement joins TRBV29-1 to TRBJ1-4; 9 positions agree with TRBD1. CDR3 length: 14 amino acids. CDR1 is SQVTM, CDR2 ANQGSEA, per germline. V was pared by 6 bases and J by 4 bases, with 6 bases of the junction left unmatched. CDR3 sequence reads: CSVDGTGSNEKLFF. The CDR3 DNA reads as TGCAGCGTAGACGGGACAGGGAGTAATGAAAAACTGTTTTTT.

The chain employs TRBV5-1 and TRBJ2-6, with D unresolved. V lost 5 bases and J 0 bases, leaving 21 bases between the germline ends. Germline V gene lookup returns CDR1 SGHRS and CDR2 YFSETQ. This CDR3 region has 19 residues. The CDR3 nucleotides are TGCGCCAGCAGTCCCTTGAGCGTCAGCTCGATCTCTGGGGCCAACGTCCTGACTTTC. Protein product: CASSPLSVSSISGANVLTF.

The rearrangement links TRBV3-1 (or the pseudogene TRBV3-2) to TRBJ2-5; D remains unclear. Trimming stripped 2 bases from V and 4 bases from J, with 5 bases between. This CDR3 contains 12 residues. Germline V CDR1 and CDR2: LGHDT, YNNKEL (reference sequence). CDR3 in amino acids: CASSQSRETQYF. The DNA for the CDR3 is TGTGCCAGCAGCCAATCCCGAGAGACCCAGTACTTC.

CDR3 DNA sequence: TGCGCCAGCAGCCAGGGACAGGGTATGTACGAGCAGTACTTC. Translating it yields CASSQGQGMYEQYF. The rearrangement links TRBV4-1 to TRBJ2-7, with TRBD1 matching over 9 bases. CDR1 is MGHRA, CDR2 YSYEKL, per germline. The CDR3 is 14 amino acids. J lost 4 bases, V lost 3 bases, and 4 bases had no gene match.

The chain's CDR3 is CATPRELPEYGYTF. The CDR3 bases are TGTGCCACCCCGAGGGAGCTACCAGAATATGGCTACACCTTC. V and J are TRBV6-5 and TRBJ1-2; no clear D. The CDR3 totals 14 residues. The ends were cut back, 10 bases at V and 5 bases at J, with 20 bases in the middle. Germline CDR1 reads MNHEY; CDR2 reads SVGAGI.

This chain joins TRBV5-1 and TRBJ2-1; 9 positions agree with TRBD2. The CDR3 contains 15 residues. V lost 0 bases and J lost 5; bases outside the gene matches: 3. Germline values: CDR1 SGHRS, CDR2 YFSETQ. In nucleotides, the CDR3 is TGCGCCAGCAGCTTGGAGACTAGCGGAAACAATGAGCAGTTCTTC. This codes for CASSLETSGNNEQFF.

The gene calls are TRBV18 and TRBJ2-5, with 9 bases fitting TRBD1. The CDR3 spans 15 residues. Germline CDR1 and CDR2: KGHSH and LQKENI. V lost 4 bases, J lost 5 bases, and 8 bases stayed unmatched. The CDR3 nucleotides read TGTGCCAGCTCACAAAGAACAGGGGGCGTGGAGACCCAGTACTTC. It translates to CASSQRTGGVETQYF.

This chain joins TRBV2 and TRBJ2-2; the D gene is possibly TRBD2 (7 bases). CDR1 is SNHLY, CDR2 FYNNEI, per germline. Trimming left V 7 bases short and J 0 bases short, with 15 bases between. The CDR3 consists of 16 residues. As DNA, the CDR3 is TGTGCCAGCAAGGGGGGGGCCCTACCGAACACCGGGGAGCTGTTTTTT. It yields the protein CASKGGALPNTGELFF.

This clone was counted between two and nine times. This rearrangement joins TRBV28 to TRBJ1-5; TRBD1 aligns across 8 bases. The CDR3 contains 14 residues. Losses at the gene ends were 2 bases for V and 6 bases for J; bases not matched to a gene: 3. CDR1 is MDHEN and CDR2 is SYDVKM in the germline V gene. This CDR3 is CASSLQGAVQPQHF. The CDR3 DNA reads as TGTGCCAGCAGTTTACAGGGGGCAGTTCAGCCCCAGCATTTT.

In DNA, the CDR3 is TGCGCCAGCAGCTTGATACATGCCCAAGAGACCCAGTACTTC. Translated: CASSLIHAQETQYF. This chain links TRBV5-1 with TRBJ2-5; D is uncertain. The CDR3 is 14 amino acids. V lost 1 base to trimming and J lost 1 base, with 8 bases between them. Germline CDR1 SGHRS, CDR2 YFSETQ.

V and J are TRBV15 and TRBJ1-1; 8 nucleotides match TRBD1. This CDR3 contains 15 residues. The junction had 1 base not matched to a gene; V was cut back by 0 bases and J by 1 base. The germline gives CDR1 LNHNV, CDR2 YYDKDF (reference sequence). The CDR3 sequence: CATSRDGTGNTEAFF. The CDR3 nucleotides are TGTGCCACCAGCAGAGATGGGACAGGGAACACTGAAGCTTTCTTT. The whole variable domain, remainder taken from reference TRBV15 and TRBJ1-1, is DAMVIQNPRYQVTQFGKPVTLSCSQTLNHNVMYWYQQKSSQAPKLLFHYYDKDFNNEADTPDNFQSRRPNTSFCFLDIRSPGLGDTAMYLCATSRDGTGNTEAFFGQGTRLTVV.

The J gene is TRBJ2-6, the V gene TRBV30; 9 bases line up with TRBD1. The CDR3 spans 14 residues. Germline values: CDR1 GTSNPN, CDR2 SVGIG (reference sequence). V lost 5 bases, J lost 3 bases, and 2 bases stayed unmatched. The CDR3 bases are TGTGCCTGGGGACAGGGGTTTGGGGCCAACGTCCTGACTTTC. Encoded protein: CAWGQGFGANVLTF.